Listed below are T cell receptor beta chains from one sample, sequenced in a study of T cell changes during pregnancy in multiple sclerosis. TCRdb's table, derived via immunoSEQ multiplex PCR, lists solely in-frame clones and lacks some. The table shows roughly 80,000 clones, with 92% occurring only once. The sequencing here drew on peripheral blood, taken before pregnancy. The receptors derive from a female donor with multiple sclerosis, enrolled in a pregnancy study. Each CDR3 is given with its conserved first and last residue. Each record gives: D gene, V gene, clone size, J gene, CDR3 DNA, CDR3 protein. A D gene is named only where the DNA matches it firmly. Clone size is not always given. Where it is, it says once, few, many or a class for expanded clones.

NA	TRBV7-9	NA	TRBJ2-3	TGTGCCAGCAGCTTAGTTAGGGGAAGGGGCACAGATACGCAGTATTTT	CASSLVRGRGTDTQYF
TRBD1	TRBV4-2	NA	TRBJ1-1	TGTGCCAGCAGCCAAGATTTGGCCTTCCGGGACAGGGGGCTGAAGAACACTGAAGCTTTCTTT	CASSQDLAFRDRGLKNTEAFF
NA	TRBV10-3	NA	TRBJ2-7	TGTGCCATCCGATCGAGGGGGTATCCCTACGAGCAGTACTTC	CAIRSRGYPYEQYF
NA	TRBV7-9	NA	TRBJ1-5	TGTGCCAGCAGCTTAGCAGGGGCCAATCAGCCCCAGCATTTT	CASSLAGANQPQHF
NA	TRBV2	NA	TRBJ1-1	TGTGCCAGCAGTGGGACAGTAATGAACACTGAAGCTTTCTTT	CASSGTVMNTEAFF
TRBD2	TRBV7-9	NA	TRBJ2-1	TGTGCCAGCAGCCAACCGGGACTAGCTGTTTCCCAGCAGTTCTTC	CASSQPGLAVSQQFF
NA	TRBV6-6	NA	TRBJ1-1	TGTGCCAGCGGAGGAGAACAAGCTTTCTTT	CASGGEQAFF
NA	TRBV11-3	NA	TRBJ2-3	TGTGCCAGCAGCTTAGATTTGTGGGGAGCAAAGTATTTT	CASSLDLWGAKYF
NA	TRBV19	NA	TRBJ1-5	TGTGCCAGTAGTGTGGACAGATCGAATCAGCCCCAGCATTTT	CASSVDRSNQPQHF
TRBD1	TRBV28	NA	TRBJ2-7	TGTGCCAGCAGATACAACCGGGACAGCTACGAGCAGTACTTC	CASRYNRDSYEQYF
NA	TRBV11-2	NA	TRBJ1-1	TGTGCCAGCACCCTCCCGGGTAGGAACACTGAAGCTTTCTTT	CASTLPGRNTEAFF
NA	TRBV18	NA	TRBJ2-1	TGTGCCAGCTCTCCCCTAGGTAGCTCCTACAATGAGCAGTTCTTC	CASSPLGSSYNEQFF
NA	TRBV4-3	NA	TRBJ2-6	TGCGCCAGCAGCCAAGAACAGGGTACTGGGGCCAACGTCCTGACTTTC	CASSQEQGTGANVLTF
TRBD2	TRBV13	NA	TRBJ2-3	TGTGCCAGCAGCTTTCTAGCGGGAGGACGTACGCAGTATTTT	CASSFLAGGRTQYF
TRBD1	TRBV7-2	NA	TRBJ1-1	TGTGCCAGCAGCTTAAACAGGGGCACTGAAGCTTTCTTT	CASSLNRGTEAFF
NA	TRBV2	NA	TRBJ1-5	TGTGCCAGCGTAGGCAGGGCTAGGGATCAGCCCCAGCATTTT	CASVGRARDQPQHF
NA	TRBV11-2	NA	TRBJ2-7	TGTGCCAGCAGCTTAACTGGACAGCATTACGAGCAGTACTTC	CASSLTGQHYEQYF
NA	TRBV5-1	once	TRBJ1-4	TGCGCCAGCAGCCGAGGGAGTGGTGAAAAACTGTTTTTT	CASSRGSGEKLFF
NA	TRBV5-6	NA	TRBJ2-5	TGTGCCAGCAGGAATGCGCGGGAACAAGAGACCCAGTACTTC	CASRNAREQETQYF
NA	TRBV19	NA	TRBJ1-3	TGTGCCAGTAGCGAGGGGGTCGGAAACACCATATATTTT	CASSEGVGNTIYF
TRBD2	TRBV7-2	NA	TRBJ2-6	TGTGCCAGCAGCTTAACGACTAGCGGGAGAGGCTCTGGGGCCAACGTCCTGACTTTC	CASSLTTSGRGSGANVLTF
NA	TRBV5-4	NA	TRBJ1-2	TGTGCCAGCAGTCTCACAGGGTTGGATGGCTACACCTTC	CASSLTGLDGYTF
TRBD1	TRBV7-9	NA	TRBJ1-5	TGTGCCAGCAGCTTTTCGACCGGGACAGGGAGGAATCAGCCCCAGCATTTT	CASSFSTGTGRNQPQHF
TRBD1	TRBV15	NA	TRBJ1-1	TGTGCCACCAGCAGAGAGGGGACAGGCGAAGCTTTCTTT	CATSREGTGEAFF
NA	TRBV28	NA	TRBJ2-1	TGTGCCAGCAGCTGGTCAGGGGTCCAATTGTACAATGAGCAGTTCTTC	CASSWSGVQLYNEQFF